This entry lists 23 T cell receptor beta chains sequenced from one sample in a study of spatial heterogeneity in lung cancer. Time point here: sample taken at primary tumor resection. TCRdb reprocessed the 5' RACE reads with MiXCR, giving one entry per CDR3 protein. Seen here are over 10,000 distinct CDR3 sequences, about 3.2% observed once, and the top ten hold roughly 15%. Antigens for these TCRs are unknown. Points from the study as a whole: Counts that tracked tumor mutation counts were those of expanded intratumoral alpha and beta TCRs.

The material sequenced was lung tumor tissue, taken at surgery. These receptors originate from a male donor with early-stage non-small cell lung cancer.

This clonotype was recorded at least ten times. The gene calls are TRBV20-1 and TRBJ2-7; tentatively, D is TRBD1 (6 bases). The CDR3 totals 13 residues. Trimming pared 4 bases from V and 2 bases from J, leaving 12 bases between. Germline CDR1 is DFQATT and CDR2 is SNEGSKA (reference sequence). The CDR3 nucleotides are TGCAGTGCTAACCGGGACACTACCTACGAGCAGTACTTC. Translated, it gives CSANRDTTYEQYF.

Details on this clonotype: Just one base apart from a much larger clone, this may be a read error. The rearrangement links TRBV3-1 to TRBJ1-5; no firm D call. CDR3 length: 14 residues. Germline-derived CDR1 and CDR2 are LGHDT and YNNKEL (reference sequence). V lost 1 base and J 0 bases, leaving 4 bases between the germline ends. The CDR3 DNA reads as TGTGCCAGCAGCCAAGCCAGTAGCAATCAGCCCCAGCATTTT. It is translated as CASSQASSNQPQHF.

This clonotype was picked up many times. The chain has TRBV7-8 and TRBJ2-7; TRBD1 is a possible D gene (5 bases). Deletions cut 5 bases from V and 3 bases from J, with 11 bases between. Germline V gives CDR1 SGHVS, CDR2 FQNEAQ. The CDR3 length is 13 residues. CDR3 in DNA: TGTGCCAGCAGCCCCCGCAGGGTCTACGAGCAGTACTTC. Residues: CASSPRRVYEQYF. Filled out from reference TRBV7-8 and TRBJ2-7, the complete variable domain reads GAGVSQSPRYKVAKRGQDVALRCDPISGHVSLFWYQQALGQGPEFLTYFQNEAQLDKSGLPSDRFFAERPEGSVSTLKIQRTQQEDSAVYLCASSPRRVYEQYFGPGTRLTVT.

About this clonotype itself: This may stem from a read error, because a much larger clone lies one nucleotide away. The V and J genes are TRBV6-6 and TRBJ1-6, with D possibly being TRBD1 (6 bases). The CDR3 consists of 16 residues. In germline, CDR1 is MNHNY, CDR2 SVGAGI (reference sequence). CDR3 bases: TGTGTCAGCAGCCAGACTGGGGGCTTCGGGAATTCACCCCTCCACTTT. Protein: CVSSQTGGFGNSPLHF.

This clonotype was recorded many times. The chain employs TRBV20-1 and TRBJ2-1, with D possibly being TRBD2 (6 bases). This CDR3 spans 12 amino acids. Germline CDR1 and CDR2: DFQATT and SNEGSKA (reference sequence). With 1 base removed from V and 15 bases from J, the gap between germline ends came to 16 bases. CDR3 DNA sequence: TGCAGTGCTAGAGCGACTAGGGAAAAGGGGTTCTTC. Amino acid sequence: CSARATREKGFF.

This clonotype was recorded many times. V usage is TRBV24-1 and J usage is TRBJ1-1; no clear D. The V gene lost 7 bases and the J gene lost 5 bases, with 7 bases spanning the gap. Looked up from germline, CDR1 is KGHDR and CDR2 is SFDVKD. CDR3 size: 11 residues. CDR3 residues: CATRGDTEAFF. Here the CDR3 DNA reads TGTGCCACCAGGGGCGATACTGAAGCTTTCTTT.

This clonotype was recorded at least ten times. V usage is TRBV20-1 and J usage is TRBJ2-1; D gene uncertain. The CDR3 covers 11 residues. Trimming took 5 bases from V and 8 from J, leaving 10 bases between them. Germline lookup yields CDR1 DFQATT and CDR2 SNEGSKA (reference sequence). DNA for the CDR3: TGCAGTGCTCCAGAGTTTCATGAGCAGTTCTTC. It encodes CSAPEFHEQFF.

The table lists this clonotype with many counts. The V and J genes are TRBV2 and TRBJ1-2, with a weak D call TRBD1 (5 bases). The CDR3 runs 13 residues. The V gene lost 5 bases and the J gene lost 2 bases, with 9 bases spanning the gap. CDR1 is SNHLY, CDR2 FYNNEI, per germline. Here the CDR3 DNA reads TGTGCCAGCAGTAGGGACGGAAACTATGGCTACACCTTC. It specifies CASSRDGNYGYTF.

By sample share, this clonotype is medium-sized. The chain uses TRBV10-3 and TRBJ2-7, with 11 bases matching TRBD1. This CDR3 is built from 16 residues. V lost 8 bases, J lost 4 bases, and 13 bases stayed unmatched. Germline CDR1 ENHRY, CDR2 SYGVKD. CDR3 region: CAISHSPGQGGYEQYF. The CDR3 DNA sequence: TGTGCCATCTCCCACTCCCCGGGACAGGGGGGATACGAGCAGTACTTC.

This clonotype was found many times. The chain recombines TRBV20-1 with TRBJ2-7; TRBD2 aligns across 9 bases. Germline trimming cut 4 bases from V and 4 bases from J; bases unmatched to any gene: 5. The V gene's germline CDR1 is DFQATT and CDR2 SNEGSKA (reference sequence). The CDR3 totals 13 residues. CDR3 nucleotide sequence: TGCAGTGCTACCCCGACTAGCGGATACGAGCAGTACTTC. Its protein is CSATPTSGYEQYF.

This sequence joins TRBV5-5 and TRBJ1-1; no reliable D call. The CDR3 is 15 residues long. V gave up 2 bases and J gave up 0 bases, with 11 bases separating them. Per the germline V gene, CDR1 is SGHKS and CDR2 is YYEKEE (reference sequence). The DNA of the CDR3 is TGTGCCAGCAGCTTAGAGTACGGGGTGAACACTGAAGCTTTCTTT. Encoded protein: CASSLEYGVNTEAFF. The whole variable domain, filled in from reference TRBV5-5 and TRBJ1-1, reads DAGVTQSPTHLIKTRGQQVTLRCSPISGHKSVSWYQQVLGQGPQFIFQYYEKEERGRGNFPDRFSARQFPNYSSELNVNALLLGDSALYLCASSLEYGVNTEAFFGQGTRLTVV.

The rearrangement links TRBV12-3 or TRBV12-4 to TRBJ2-4; no clear D. The ends were cut back, 7 bases at V and 0 bases at J, with 13 bases in the middle. The CDR3 is made up of 15 amino acids. As DNA, the CDR3 is TGTGCCAGCACCTGGACGGCTCTAGCCAAAAACATTCAGTACTTC. The encoded protein is CASTWTALAKNIQYF.

This clonotype was detected ten times or more. This rearrangement joins TRBV29-1 to TRBJ2-7, with 9 bases identical to TRBD2. Germline trimming cut 3 bases from V and 4 bases from J; bases unmatched to any gene: 4. The germline CDR1 and CDR2 sequences are SQVTM and ANQGSEA. The CDR3 is 13 amino acids. The CDR3 reads CSVELAGSYEQYF. The CDR3 DNA reads as TGCAGCGTTGAGCTAGCGGGGTCGTACGAGCAGTACTTC.

At least ten counts were recorded for this clonotype. The chain recombines TRBV7-8 with TRBJ1-5; D is possibly TRBD1 (6 bases). The CDR3 sequence is 18 residues long. Germline values: CDR1 SGHVS, CDR2 FQNEAQ. The V end was cut by 5 bases, the J end by 0 bases, with 20 bases between. The CDR3 nucleotides read TGTGCCAGCAGCGGCGACAGGAGAGGGGTTTATAGCAATCAGCCCCAGCATTTT. Its translation is CASSGDRRGVYSNQPQHF.

This clonotype was detected ten times or more. The J gene is TRBJ1-2, the V gene TRBV12-3 or TRBV12-4, with 8 bases aligning to TRBD1. V was pared by 6 bases and J by 1 base, with 4 bases of the junction left unmatched. The CDR3 is 14 residues long. The chain's CDR3 is CASRGTGDNYGYTF. The CDR3 region has the DNA TGTGCCAGCAGGGGGACAGGCGATAACTATGGCTACACCTTC.

This clonotype has at least ten counts. The V and J genes are TRBV28 and TRBJ1-4, with D possibly TRBD1 on 6 matching bases. Per germline, CDR1 MDHEN and CDR2 SYDVKM. This CDR3 contains 17 residues. Trimming removed 2 bases at V and 2 bases at J, with 15 bases between. The CDR3 DNA reads TGTGCCAGCAGTTTAAGGACCCCAGGGGCGACTAATGAAAAACTGTTTTTT. It yields the protein CASSLRTPGATNEKLFF.

This clonotype showed up just a few times. This chain connects TRBV12-3 or TRBV12-4 to TRBJ2-4; maybe TRBD2 (7 bases). V shed 5 bases and J shed 1 base, with 15 bases lying between them. CDR3 size: 16 residues. This CDR3 is CASSELGGGAKNIQYF. The CDR3 bases are TGTGCCAGCAGTGAATTAGGGGGGGGGGCCAAAAACATTCAGTACTTC.

This chain joins TRBV20-1 and TRBJ2-5; D call uncertain. The CDR3 runs 15 residues. Deletions cut 0 bases from V and 0 bases from J, with 11 bases between. CDR1 DFQATT and CDR2 SNEGSKA come from the germline V gene (reference sequence). The DNA for the CDR3 is TGCAGTGCTAGAGATGGGCAGACGTACCAAGAGACCCAGTACTTC. It codes for CSARDGQTYQETQYF.

This clonotype occurred a few times. The rearrangement links TRBV10-3 to TRBJ1-5; D remains unclear. The CDR3 totals 15 residues. Trimming took off 6 bases at V and 2 bases at J, with 14 bases between the two ends. Germline V gene sequence: CDR1 ENHRY, CDR2 SYGVKD. CDR3 coding DNA: TGTGCCATCAGCGCGAGGACGGACGGCAATCAGCCCCAGCATTTT. Translating gives CAISARTDGNQPQHF.

By share of the sample, this clonotype is medium-sized. The chain uses TRBV28 and TRBJ2-7; TRBD2 aligns across 13 bases. V shed 4 bases, J shed 4 bases, and the junction held 4 bases outside the gene matches. Per the germline V gene, CDR1 is MDHEN and CDR2 is SYDVKM. This CDR3 comprises 15 residues. The CDR3 region has the DNA TGTGCCAGCAGTTCGACTAGCGGGGGGCAATACGAGCAGTACTTC. This translates into CASSSTSGGQYEQYF. Full variable domain (outside the CDR3, taken from reference TRBV28 and TRBJ2-7): DVKVTQSSRYLVKRTGEKVFLECVQDMDHENMFWYRQDPGLGLRLIYFSYDVKMKEKGDIPEGYSVSREKKERFSLILESASTNQTSMYLCASSSTSGGQYEQYFGPGTRLTVT.

The table lists this clonotype with many counts. The chain combines TRBV29-1 with TRBJ2-7; 11 bases map to TRBD2. The CDR3 consists of 13 residues. J gave up 4 bases and V 4 bases, and 3 bases lay outside the gene matches. Germline loops: CDR1 SQVTM, CDR2 ANQGSEA. The CDR3 region has the DNA TGCAGCGTTGTGCGACTAGCGGGGTACGAGCAGTACTTC. Encoded protein: CSVVRLAGYEQYF.

This clonotype was counted at least ten times. The rearrangement links TRBV10-2 to TRBJ1-5, with D perhaps TRBD1 (5 bases). V dropped 3 bases and J dropped 16 bases, with 16 bases sitting between them. CDR1 and CDR2 (germline): WSHSY, SAAADI. The CDR3 sequence is 12 residues long. DNA for the CDR3: TGCGCCAGCAGTGAAGTAAAACAGGATGCCCATTTT. Residues: CASSEVKQDAHF.

This chain uses TRBV25-1 with TRBJ2-7; the D gene is possibly TRBD1 (6 bases). V shed 6 bases and J shed 1 base, with 10 bases lying between them. The CDR3 has 13 residues. Looked up from germline, CDR1 is MGHDK and CDR2 is SYGVNS. The CDR3 is CASRRQESYEQYF. CDR3 DNA: TGTGCCAGCAGGAGACAGGAGTCCTACGAGCAGTACTTC.